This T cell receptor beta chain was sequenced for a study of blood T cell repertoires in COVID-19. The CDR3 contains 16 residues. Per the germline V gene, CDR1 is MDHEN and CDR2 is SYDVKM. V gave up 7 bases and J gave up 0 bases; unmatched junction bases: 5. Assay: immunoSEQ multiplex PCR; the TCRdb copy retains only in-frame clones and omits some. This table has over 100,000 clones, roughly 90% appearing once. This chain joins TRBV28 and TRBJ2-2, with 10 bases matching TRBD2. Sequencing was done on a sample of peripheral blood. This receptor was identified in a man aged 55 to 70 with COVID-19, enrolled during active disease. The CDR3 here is CASTPSGGANTGELFF. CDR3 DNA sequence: TGTGCCAGCACCCCGAGCGGGGGGGCGAACACCGGGGAGCTGTTTTTT.